This TCR beta chain was captured in a study of cytomegalovirus exposure and HLA in healthy donors. PCR amplification relied on 60 Vbeta primers (plus 13 Jbeta primers). The method was immunoSEQ multiplex PCR; TCRdb's version includes in-frame clones alone and lacks a portion of them. Of some 130,000 clones listed, about three quarters are singletons. Concerning this clone: Its antigen remains unknown.

Study-level points and caveats: Most TCR sequences proved rare, with some public TCRs found in many donors. There were some V segments, including TRBV6-2 and TRBV6-3, excluded as indistinguishable. The availability of immune exposure information extended only to CMV serostatus. In a later analysis, 15,000 to 20,000 TCR beta sequences were associated with HLA alleles at 0.05 false discovery rate.

Trimming cost V 5 bases and J 8 bases; bases outside gene matches: 10. The CDR3 sequence is 16 residues long. The germline CDR1 and CDR2 sequences are SNHLY and FYNNEI. This clonotype was obtained from a human donor in good health. What was sequenced was PBMCs. The genes are TRBV2 and TRBJ2-1; 12 bases are a match to TRBD2. The CDR3 nucleotides read TGTGCCAGCAGTCAACTCCTAGCGGGGGGGCCCGATGAGCAGTTCTTC. Encoded protein: CASSQLLAGGPDEQFF.